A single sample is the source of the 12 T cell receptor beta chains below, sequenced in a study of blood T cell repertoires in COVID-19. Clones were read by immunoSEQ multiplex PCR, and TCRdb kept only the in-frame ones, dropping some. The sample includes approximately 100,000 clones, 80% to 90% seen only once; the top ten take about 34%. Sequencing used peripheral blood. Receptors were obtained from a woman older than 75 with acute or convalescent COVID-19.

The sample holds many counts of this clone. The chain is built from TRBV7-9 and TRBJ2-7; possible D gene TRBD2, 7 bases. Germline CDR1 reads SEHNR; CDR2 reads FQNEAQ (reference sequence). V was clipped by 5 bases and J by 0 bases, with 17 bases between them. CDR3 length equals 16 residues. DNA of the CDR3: TGTGCCAGCAGCCAACGGACAGCGGGGCTCTCCTACGAGCAGTACTTC. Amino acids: CASSQRTAGLSYEQYF.

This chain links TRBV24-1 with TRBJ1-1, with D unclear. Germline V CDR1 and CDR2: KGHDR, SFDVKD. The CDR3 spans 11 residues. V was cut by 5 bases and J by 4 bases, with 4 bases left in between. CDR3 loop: CATSVGTEAFF. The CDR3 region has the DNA TGTGCCACCAGTGTCGGCACTGAAGCTTTCTTT.

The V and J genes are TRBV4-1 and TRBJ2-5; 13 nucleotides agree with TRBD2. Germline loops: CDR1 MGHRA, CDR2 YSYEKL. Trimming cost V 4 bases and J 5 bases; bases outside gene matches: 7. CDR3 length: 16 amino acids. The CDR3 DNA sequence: TGCGCCAGCAGCCGGACTAGCGGGGGCCTTTGGGAGACCCAGTACTTC. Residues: CASSRTSGGLWETQYF.

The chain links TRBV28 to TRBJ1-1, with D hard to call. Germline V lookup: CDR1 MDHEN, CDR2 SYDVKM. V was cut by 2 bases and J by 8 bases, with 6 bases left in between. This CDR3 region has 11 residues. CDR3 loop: CASSLGQEAFF. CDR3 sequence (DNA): TGTGCCAGCAGTTTAGGGCAGGAAGCTTTCTTT. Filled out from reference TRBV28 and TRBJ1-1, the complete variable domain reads DVKVTQSSRYLVKRTGEKVFLECVQDMDHENMFWYRQDPGLGLRLIYFSYDVKMKEKGDIPEGYSVSREKKERFSLILESASTNQTSMYLCASSLGQEAFFGQGTRLTVV.

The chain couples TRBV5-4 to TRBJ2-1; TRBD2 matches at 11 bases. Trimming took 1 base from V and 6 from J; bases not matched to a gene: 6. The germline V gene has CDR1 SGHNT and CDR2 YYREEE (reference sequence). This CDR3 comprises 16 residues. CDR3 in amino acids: CASSLQLTSGGNEQFF. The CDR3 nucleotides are TGTGCCAGCAGCTTGCAGCTTACTAGCGGGGGCAATGAGCAGTTCTTC.

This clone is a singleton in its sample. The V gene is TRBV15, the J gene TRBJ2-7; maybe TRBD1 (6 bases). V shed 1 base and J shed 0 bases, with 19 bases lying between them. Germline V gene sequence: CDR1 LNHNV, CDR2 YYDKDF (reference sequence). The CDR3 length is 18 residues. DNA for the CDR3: TGTGCCACCAGCAGAGTGGGGGCTAGAGGGCTGAGCTCCTACGAGCAGTACTTC. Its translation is CATSRVGARGLSSYEQYF.

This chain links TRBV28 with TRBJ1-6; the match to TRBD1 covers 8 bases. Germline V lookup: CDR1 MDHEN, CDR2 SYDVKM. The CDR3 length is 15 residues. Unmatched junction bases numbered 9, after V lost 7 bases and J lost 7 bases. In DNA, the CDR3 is TGTGCCAGCATCATAAGCCAGGGGGCGAATTCACCCCTCCACTTT. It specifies CASIISQGANSPLHF. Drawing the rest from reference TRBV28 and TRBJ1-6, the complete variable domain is DVKVTQSSRYLVKRTGEKVFLECVQDMDHENMFWYRQDPGLGLRLIYFSYDVKMKEKGDIPEGYSVSREKKERFSLILESASTNQTSMYLCASIISQGANSPLHFGNGTRLTVT.

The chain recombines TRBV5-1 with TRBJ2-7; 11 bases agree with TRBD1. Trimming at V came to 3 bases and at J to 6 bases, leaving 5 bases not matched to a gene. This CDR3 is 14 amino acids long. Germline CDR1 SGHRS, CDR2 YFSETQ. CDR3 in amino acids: CASSSYGTGGEQYF. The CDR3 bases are TGCGCCAGCAGCTCCTACGGGACAGGGGGCGAGCAGTACTTC.

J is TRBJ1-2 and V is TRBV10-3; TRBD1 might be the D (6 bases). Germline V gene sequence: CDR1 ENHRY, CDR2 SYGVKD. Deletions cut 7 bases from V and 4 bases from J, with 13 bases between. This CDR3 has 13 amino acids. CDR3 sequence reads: CAITLDRTYGYTF. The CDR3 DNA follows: TGTGCCATCACCTTAGACAGGACCTATGGCTACACCTTC.

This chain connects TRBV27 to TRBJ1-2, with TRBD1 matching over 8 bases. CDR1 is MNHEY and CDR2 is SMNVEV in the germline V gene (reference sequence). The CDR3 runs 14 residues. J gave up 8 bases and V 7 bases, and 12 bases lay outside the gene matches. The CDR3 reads CASTPDRGSGGYTF. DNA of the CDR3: TGTGCCAGCACCCCTGACAGGGGCTCGGGGGGCTACACCTTC.

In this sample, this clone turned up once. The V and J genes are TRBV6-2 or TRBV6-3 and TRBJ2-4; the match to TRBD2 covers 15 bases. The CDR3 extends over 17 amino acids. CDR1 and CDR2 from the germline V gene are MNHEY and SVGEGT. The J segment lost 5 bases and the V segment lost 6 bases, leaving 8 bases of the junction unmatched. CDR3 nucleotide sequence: TGTGCCAGCAGCCCCAGGACTAGCGGGGGGGCAGAAAACATTCAGTACTTC. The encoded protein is CASSPRTSGGAENIQYF.

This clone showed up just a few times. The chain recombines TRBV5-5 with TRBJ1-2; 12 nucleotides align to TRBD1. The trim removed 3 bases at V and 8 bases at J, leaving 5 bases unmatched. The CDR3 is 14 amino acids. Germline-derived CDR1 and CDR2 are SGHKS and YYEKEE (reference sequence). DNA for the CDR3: TGTGCCAGCAGCTCGGGACAGGGGGCCGGGGGCTACACCTTC. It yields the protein CASSSGQGAGGYTF.